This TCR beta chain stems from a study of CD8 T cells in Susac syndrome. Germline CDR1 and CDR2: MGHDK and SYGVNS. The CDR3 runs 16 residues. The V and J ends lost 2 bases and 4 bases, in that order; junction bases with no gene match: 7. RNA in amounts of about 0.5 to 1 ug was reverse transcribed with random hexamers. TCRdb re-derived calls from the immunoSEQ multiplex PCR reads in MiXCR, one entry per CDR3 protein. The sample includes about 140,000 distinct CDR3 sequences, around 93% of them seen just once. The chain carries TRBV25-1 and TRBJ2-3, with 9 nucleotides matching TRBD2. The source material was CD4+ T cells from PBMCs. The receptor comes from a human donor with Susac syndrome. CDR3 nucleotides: TGTGCCAGCAGTGAAAGGGCGGGAGGGCTATCAGATACGCAGTATTTT. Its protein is CASSERAGGLSDTQYF.